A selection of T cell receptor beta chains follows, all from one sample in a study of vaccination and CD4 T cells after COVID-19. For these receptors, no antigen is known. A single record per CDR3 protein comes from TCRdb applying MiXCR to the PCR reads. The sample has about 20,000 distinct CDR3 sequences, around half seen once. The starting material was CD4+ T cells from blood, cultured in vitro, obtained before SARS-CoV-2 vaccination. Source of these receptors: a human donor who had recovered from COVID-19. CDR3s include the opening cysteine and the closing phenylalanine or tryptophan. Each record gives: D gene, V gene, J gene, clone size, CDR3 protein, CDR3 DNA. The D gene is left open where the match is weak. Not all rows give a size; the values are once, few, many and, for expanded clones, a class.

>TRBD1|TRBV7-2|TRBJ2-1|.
CASSLTGAWGNEQFF
TGTGCCAGCAGCTTAACAGGGGCTTGGGGGAATGAGCAGTTCTTC
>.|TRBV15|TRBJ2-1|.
CATSRDFQVYNEQFF
TGTGCCACCAGCAGAGACTTTCAGGTCTACAATGAGCAGTTCTTC
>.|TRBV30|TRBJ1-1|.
CAWSVRRGDTEAFF
TGTGCCTGGAGTGTACGTAGGGGGGACACTGAAGCTTTCTTT
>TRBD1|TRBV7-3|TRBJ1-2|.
CASSPQGASDYGYTF
TGTGCCAGCAGCCCACAGGGGGCATCGGACTATGGCTACACCTTC
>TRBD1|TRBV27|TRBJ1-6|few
CASSFDRDSPLHF
TGTGCCAGCAGTTTTGACAGGGATTCACCCCTCCACTTT
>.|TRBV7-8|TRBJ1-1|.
CASSLVGRNTEAFF
TGTGCCAGCAGCTTAGTGGGCAGAAACACTGAAGCTTTCTTT
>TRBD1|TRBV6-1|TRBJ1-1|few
CASNAGTASGGDTEAFF
TGTGCCAGCAACGCCGGGACAGCCTCCGGTGGGGACACTGAAGCTTTCTTT
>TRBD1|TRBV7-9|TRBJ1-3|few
CASSSQFRGRGNTIYF
TGTGCCAGCAGCTCCCAATTCAGGGGGCGCGGGAACACCATATATTTT
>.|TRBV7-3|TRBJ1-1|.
CASSETPNTEAFF
TGTGCCAGCAGCGAGACACCGAACACTGAAGCTTTCTTT
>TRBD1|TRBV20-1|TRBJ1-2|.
CSARSPTGFGYTF
TGCAGTGCCCGTTCCCCGACAGGGTTTGGCTACACCTTC
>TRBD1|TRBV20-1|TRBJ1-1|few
CSAPDRANTEAFF
TGCAGTGCTCCGGACAGGGCGAACACTGAAGCTTTCTTT
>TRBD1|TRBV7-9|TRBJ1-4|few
CASSPGTGAVATNEKLFF
TGTGCCAGCAGCCCAGGGACAGGCGCCGTTGCAACTAATGAAAAACTGTTTTTT
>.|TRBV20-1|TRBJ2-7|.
CSALKTVNEQYF
TGCAGTGCTCTTAAGACAGTCAACGAGCAGTACTTC
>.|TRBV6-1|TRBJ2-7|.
CASSTGMGTSYEQYF
TGTGCCAGCAGTACCGGCATGGGGACATCATACGAGCAGTACTTC
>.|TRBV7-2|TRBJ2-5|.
CASSFQAGGGETQYF
TGTGCCAGCAGCTTTCAGGCTGGGGGTGGAGAGACCCAGTACTTC